This T cell receptor (beta chain) was sequenced for a study of blood T cell repertoires in COVID-19. Study as a whole: Italy, Spain and the United States were the sources of the convalescent and acute COVID-19 samples.

Sequencing used immunoSEQ multiplex PCR; TCRdb keeps in-frame clones, though not all of them. The repertoire holds about 83,000 clones, with 85% to 90% as singletons. The CDR3 totals 14 residues. V lost 2 bases and J 3 bases, leaving 8 bases between the germline ends. Germline V lookup: CDR1 SGHDT, CDR2 YYEEEE. The chain is built from TRBV5-6 and TRBJ2-2; D not resolved. The TCR sequence derives from a woman older than 75 in a cohort sampled during active or convalescent COVID-19. Sequenced: peripheral blood. CDR3 amino acids: CASSFQVDTGELFF. CDR3 sequence (DNA): TGTGCCAGCAGCTTCCAGGTAGACACCGGGGAGCTGTTTTTT.